This T cell receptor (beta chain) is drawn from a study of Ad26.COV2.S vaccination and SARS-CoV-2 variants. Some clones are missing from TCRdb's copy, which holds only in-frame ones; the method was immunoSEQ multiplex PCR. Of 400,000 to 500,000 clones listed, roughly 90% are singletons. Treatment meaning: roughly 20 received Ad26.COV2.S at low or high dose, single or two shots; about 5 received placebo; per-sample allocation not given. Sample collection was performed on day 63 after the first vaccine or placebo injection. Deletions cut 3 bases from V and 5 bases from J, with 8 bases between. This CDR3 is built from 13 residues. The germline gives CDR1 LNHDA, CDR2 SQIVND (reference sequence).

The source of this sequence is a person aged 18-60 years who received the Ad26.COV2.S COVID-19 vaccine or a placebo. The input for sequencing was peripheral blood, taken in a trial of Ad26.COV2.S vaccine versus placebo. The rearrangement links TRBV19 to TRBJ2-1; D unclear. This CDR3 is CASSINRNNEQFF. The DNA for the CDR3 is TGTGCCAGTAGTATCAACCGGAACAATGAGCAGTTCTTC.